This is a list of T cell receptor beta chains from one sample in a study of T cells in localized non-small cell lung cancer. Only in-frame clones appear in the TCRdb table, and some are missing; sequencing was by immunoSEQ multiplex PCR. The sample lists 3,100 or so clones, less than 30% occurring once. Sequencing used lung tumor tissue, obtained before any cancer treatment. Source of these receptors: a female donor at least 60 years old with stage I lung adenocarcinoma. Each CDR3 is given without its conserved first and last residue. Fields, in order: V gene, D gene, CDR3 protein. The D gene is left open where the match is weak.

>TRBV6-8|NA
ASRTGRESYEQY
>TRBV19|NA
ASSYTLNTEAF
>TRBV29-1|TRBD1
SARTGANYGYT